Sequencing of this T cell receptor (beta chain) was carried out in a study of T cell responses to AZD1222 COVID-19 vaccine (dated by TCRdb to about 2021). Broadly, across the study: TCR sequencing was performed for some 250 trial participants, of whom some 200 were given two doses of AZD1222 and roughly 25 were given two doses of MenACWY control vaccine. Trial participants were enrolled by age into 18-55, 56-69 and 70-plus year subgroups, with about 150, 27 and 61 TCR-sequenced participants respectively.

The CDR3 regions of human TCRbeta chains were analyzed by immunosequencing. The original methods were these. Repertoire TCRs were checked for matches against a reference library of SARS-CoV-2-specific TCRs that had been generated using the MIRA antigen-specificity platform. Breadth meant the fraction of unique TCRs that were SARS-CoV-2-associated, whereas depth meant the fraction of total T cells that were SARS-CoV-2-associated. Using the MIRA data, each spike-specific TCR was mapped to the spike region that the TCR reacts to and placed in a CD4 or CD8 class. Log10-transformed breadth and depth values were compared by one-way ANOVA with Sidak's multiple comparisons tests. The immuneACCESS repertoire file appears here via TCRdb, limited to in-frame rearrangements. These files lack a portion of the clones; in checked studies, under half of the deficit traces to unresolved V genes, and the cause of the others is not known. The D gene and trimming were derived from the DNA, and the V and J assignments and clone size from that table. The sample yields 75,000 to 90,000 clones; roughly 85% were counted once. Around 10% of the sample comes from the top ten.

The study at large found these results: Conclusions about previously exposed vaccinees are limited, since just six AZD1222 recipients were seropositive for SARS-CoV-2 at baseline. The whole spike protein was spanned by vaccine-associated CD4 TCRs, and dominant responses were seen in regions 160-218 and 743-854. Reportedly, almost half of the unique spike-specific TCRs recognized epitopes lying outside the regions that are mutated in the B.1.351 and B.1.1.7 variants. Spike-specific TCR breadth and depth rose significantly after two AZD1222 doses compared with day 0 and with MenACWY recipients. In the small 56-69-year group, the increase in depth fell short of significance, most likely because of low power. Most participants were white British and females outnumbered males, and the authors suggested that clonal diversity may have been underestimated. Because no day 14 peak-response samples were available, repertoires were characterized only after the peak T cell response.

Turning to this clone: What antigen it recognizes has not been identified. No base quality information exists; no much larger clone differs at one position.

Here V drops 4 bases and J drops 6 bases, and the junction holds 9 bases not matched to any gene. The cysteine opens and the phenylalanine closes a CDR3 of 16 amino acids. The kept DNA is CDR3 alone, 48 bases in frame from the first base. Per the germline V gene, SGDLS is the CDR1 and YYNGEE is the CDR2. Sample time point, as interpreted from the label and publication: about 28 days (+/-7) after the second vaccine dose. AZD1222 recipients given second doses at about 4 weeks or at about 12 weeks were pooled, since spike-specific TCR depth and breadth were not found to differ between the two schedules. Vaccinee samples came from UK trials COV001 and COV002, including a single-blind randomized controlled phase 2/3 trial of AZD1222 (ChAdOx1 nCoV-19) in healthy adults. Trial participant PBMC samples were collected at day 0 and day 28 after the second dose for TCRbeta chain sequencing.

The chain employs TRBV9 and TRBJ2-1; the junction holds 11 bases that match TRBD2. This receptor was obtained from an adult who received the AZD1222 COVID-19 vaccine. The material was peripheral blood, obtained 28 days after the second AZD1222 dose. This receptor has the CDR3 CASSPLPGLAGNEQFF. The DNA reads as follows: TGTGCCAGCAGCCCCCTTCCTGGACTAGCGGGCAATGAGCAGTTCTTC.